This T cell receptor (beta chain) came from a study of somatic mutations in cytotoxic T cells in rheumatoid arthritis. Study-level points and caveats: Statistically, CD8+ T-cell clonality was not significantly distinct between individuals with rheumatoid arthritis and age-matched healthy controls. The top CD8+ clone topped 20% of CD8+ cells in about an eighth of the roughly 65 patients.

CDR1 is MDHEN and CDR2 is SYDVKM in the germline V gene. Trimming removed 4 bases from V and 0 bases from J; junction bases left unmatched: 8. CDR3 length: 16 residues. Positive selection using magnetic beads isolated the CD4+ and CD8+ cells (purity was checked by flow cytometry). Method: immunoSEQ multiplex PCR; TCRdb's copy keeps in-frame clones and lacks some. This table has about 6,700 clones, about 68% appearing once. On this clone itself: Its antigen is not identified.

The source is a woman in her fifties or sixties in good health. The chain recombines TRBV28 with TRBJ1-1, with 7 bases aligning to TRBD1. Sequencing was carried out using CD8+ T cells sorted from blood. CDR3 sequence: CASSSPRTGLNTEAFF. The CDR3 DNA follows: TGTGCCAGCAGTTCCCCCAGGACAGGCTTGAACACTGAAGCTTTCTTT.